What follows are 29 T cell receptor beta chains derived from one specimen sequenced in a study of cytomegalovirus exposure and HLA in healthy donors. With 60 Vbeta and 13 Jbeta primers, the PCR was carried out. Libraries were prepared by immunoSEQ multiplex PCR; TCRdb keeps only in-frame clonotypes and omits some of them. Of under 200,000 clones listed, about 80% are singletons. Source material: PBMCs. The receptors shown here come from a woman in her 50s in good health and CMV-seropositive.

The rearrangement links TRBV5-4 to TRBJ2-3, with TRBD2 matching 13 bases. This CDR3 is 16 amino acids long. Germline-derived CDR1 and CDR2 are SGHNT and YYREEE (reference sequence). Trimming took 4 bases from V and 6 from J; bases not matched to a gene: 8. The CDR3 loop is CASSPGLAGAGDTQYF. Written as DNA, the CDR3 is TGTGCCAGCAGCCCCGGACTAGCGGGGGCTGGGGATACGCAGTATTTT.

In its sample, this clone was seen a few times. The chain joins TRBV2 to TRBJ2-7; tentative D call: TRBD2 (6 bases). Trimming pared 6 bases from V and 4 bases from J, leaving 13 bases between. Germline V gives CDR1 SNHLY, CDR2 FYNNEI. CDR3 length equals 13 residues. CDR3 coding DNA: TGTGCCAGCAGCCTGGAGGGCAGTTACGAGCAGTACTTC. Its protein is CASSLEGSYEQYF.

This chain's CDR3 is CASSTGTSAYF. DNA of the CDR3: TGTGCCAGCAGTACTGGGACTAGCGCGTACTTC. V gene TRBV6-1 combines with J gene TRBJ2-7; TRBD2 matches at 10 bases. The CDR3 length is 11 residues. The V gene end was trimmed by 5 bases and the J gene end by 12 bases; junction bases not matched to a gene: 4. CDR1 is MNHNS and CDR2 is SASEGT in the germline V gene.

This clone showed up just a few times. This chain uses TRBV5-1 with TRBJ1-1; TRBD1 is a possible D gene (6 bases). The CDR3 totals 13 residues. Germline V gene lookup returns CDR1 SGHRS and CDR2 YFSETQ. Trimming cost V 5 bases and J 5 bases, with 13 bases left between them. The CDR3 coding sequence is TGCGCCAGCAGTGGGGGGGCTTATACTGAAGCTTTCTTT. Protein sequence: CASSGGAYTEAFF.

This CDR3 reads CASSLRGQEMNTEAFF. In DNA form, the CDR3 reads TGTGCCAGCAGCTTACGGGGACAGGAGATGAACACTGAAGCTTTCTTT. The chain employs TRBV7-2 and TRBJ1-1; 8 bases fit TRBD1. J gave up 0 bases and V 2 bases, and 5 bases lay outside the gene matches. This CDR3 has 16 residues. Germline V gene lookup returns CDR1 SGHTA and CDR2 FQGNSA.

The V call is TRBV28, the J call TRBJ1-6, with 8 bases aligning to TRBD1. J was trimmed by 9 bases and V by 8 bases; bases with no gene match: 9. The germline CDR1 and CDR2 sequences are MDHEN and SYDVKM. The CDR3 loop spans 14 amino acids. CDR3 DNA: TGTGCCAGCCAAAGTGGACAGGGAGGTTCACCCCTCCACTTT. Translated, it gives CASQSGQGGSPLHF.

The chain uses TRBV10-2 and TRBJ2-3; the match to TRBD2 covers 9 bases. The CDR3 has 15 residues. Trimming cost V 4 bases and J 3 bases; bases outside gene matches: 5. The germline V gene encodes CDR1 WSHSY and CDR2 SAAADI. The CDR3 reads CASSGRGGGTDTQYF. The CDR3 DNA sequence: TGCGCCAGCAGTGGGCGGGGGGGCGGGACAGATACGCAGTATTTT.

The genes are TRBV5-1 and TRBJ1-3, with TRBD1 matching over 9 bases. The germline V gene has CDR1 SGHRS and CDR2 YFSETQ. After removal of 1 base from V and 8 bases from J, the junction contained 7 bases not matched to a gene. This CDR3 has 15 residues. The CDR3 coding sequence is TGCGCCAGCAGCTTGACGGGACAGGGAAAAGACACCATATATTTT. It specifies CASSLTGQGKDTIYF.

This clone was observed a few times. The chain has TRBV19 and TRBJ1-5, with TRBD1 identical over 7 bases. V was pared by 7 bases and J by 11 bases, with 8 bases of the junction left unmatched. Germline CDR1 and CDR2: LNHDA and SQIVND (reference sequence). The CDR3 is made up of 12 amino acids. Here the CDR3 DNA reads TGTGCCAGTACGGGACAGCTTTGGACCCAGCATTTT. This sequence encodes CASTGQLWTQHF. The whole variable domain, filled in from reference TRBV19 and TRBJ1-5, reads DGGITQSPKYLFRKEGQNVTLSCEQNLNHDAMYWYRQDPGQGLRLIYYSQIVNDFQKGDIAEGYSVSREKKESFPLTVTSAQKNPTAFYLCASTGQLWTQHFGDGTRLSIL.

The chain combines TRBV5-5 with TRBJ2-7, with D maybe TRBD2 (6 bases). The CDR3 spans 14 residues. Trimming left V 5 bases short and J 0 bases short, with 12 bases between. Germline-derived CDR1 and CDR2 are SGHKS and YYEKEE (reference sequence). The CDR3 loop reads CASRGAGNSYEQYF. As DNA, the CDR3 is TGTGCCAGCAGAGGGGCGGGGAACTCCTACGAGCAGTACTTC.

The CDR3 loop reads CASSYSGQGNTEAFF. DNA for the CDR3: TGTGCCAGCAGTTACTCGGGACAGGGGAACACTGAAGCTTTCTTT. The chain employs TRBV6-6 and TRBJ1-1; 9 bases map to TRBD1. The V and J ends lost 0 bases and 1 base, in that order; junction bases with no gene match: 0. The CDR3 consists of 15 residues. Germline CDR1 reads MNHNY; CDR2 reads SVGAGI (reference sequence).

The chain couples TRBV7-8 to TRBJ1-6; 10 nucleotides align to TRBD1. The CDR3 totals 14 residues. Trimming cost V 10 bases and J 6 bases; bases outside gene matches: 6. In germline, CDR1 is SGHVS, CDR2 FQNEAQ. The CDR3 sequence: CATADRGFNSPLHF. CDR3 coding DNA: TGTGCCACTGCGGACAGGGGGTTTAATTCACCCCTCCACTTT. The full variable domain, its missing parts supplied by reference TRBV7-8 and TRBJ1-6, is GAGVSQSPRYKVAKRGQDVALRCDPISGHVSLFWYQQALGQGPEFLTYFQNEAQLDKSGLPSDRFFAERPEGSVSTLKIQRTQQEDSAVYLCATADRGFNSPLHFGNGTRLTVT.

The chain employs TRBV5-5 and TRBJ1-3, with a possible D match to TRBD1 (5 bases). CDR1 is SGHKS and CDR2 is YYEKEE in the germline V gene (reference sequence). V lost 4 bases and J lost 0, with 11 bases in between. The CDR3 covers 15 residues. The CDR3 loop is CASSRGRNSGNTIYF. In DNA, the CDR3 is TGTGCCAGCAGCAGGGGTAGGAACTCTGGAAACACCATATATTTT.

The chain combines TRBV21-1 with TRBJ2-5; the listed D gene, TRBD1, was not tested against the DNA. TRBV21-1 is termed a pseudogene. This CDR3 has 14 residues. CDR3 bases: TGTGCCAGCAGGGGGGACAGGGGGCAGGAGACCCAGTACTTC. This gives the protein CASRGDRGQETQYF.

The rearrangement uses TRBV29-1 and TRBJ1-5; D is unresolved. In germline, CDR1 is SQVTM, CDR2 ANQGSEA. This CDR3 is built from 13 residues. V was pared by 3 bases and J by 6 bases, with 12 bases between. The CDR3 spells CSVEGRAGQPQHF. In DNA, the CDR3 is TGCAGCGTTGAGGGAAGGGCGGGTCAGCCCCAGCATTTT.

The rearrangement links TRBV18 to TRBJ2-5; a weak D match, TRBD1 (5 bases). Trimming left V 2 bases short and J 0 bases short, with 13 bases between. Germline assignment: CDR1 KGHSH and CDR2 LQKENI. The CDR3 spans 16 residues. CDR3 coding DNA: TGTGCCAGCTCACCAACACAGTTGGGGCACCAAGAGACCCAGTACTTC. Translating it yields CASSPTQLGHQETQYF.

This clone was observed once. The CDR3 region has the DNA TGTGCCAGTAGTTCGGGTAGCGGGGGGGCCGTAGATACGCAGTATTTT. Its protein is CASSSGSGGAVDTQYF. The chain has TRBV19 and TRBJ2-3, with TRBD2 identical over 11 bases. Trimming at V came to 5 bases and at J to 5 bases, leaving 9 bases not matched to a gene. Germline assignment: CDR1 LNHDA and CDR2 SQIVND (reference sequence). There are 16 residues in the CDR3.

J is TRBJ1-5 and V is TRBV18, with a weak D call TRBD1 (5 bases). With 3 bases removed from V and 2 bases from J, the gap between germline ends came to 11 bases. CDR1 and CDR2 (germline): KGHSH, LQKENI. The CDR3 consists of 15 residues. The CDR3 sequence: CASSPGRGGNQPQHF. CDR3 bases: TGTGCCAGCTCACCCGGGAGGGGAGGCAATCAGCCCCAGCATTTT.

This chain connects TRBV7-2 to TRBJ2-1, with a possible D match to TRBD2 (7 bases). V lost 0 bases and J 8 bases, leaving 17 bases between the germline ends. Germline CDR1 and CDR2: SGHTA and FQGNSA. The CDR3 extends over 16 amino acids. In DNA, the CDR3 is TGTGCCAGCAGCTTAGCGGGGGGGCTAGCATCCGATGAGCAGTTCTTC. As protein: CASSLAGGLASDEQFF.

The CDR3 bases are TGTGCCAGCAGCCGCGGACAGGTTTATAATTCACCCCTCCACTTT. Its protein is CASSRGQVYNSPLHF. The J gene is TRBJ1-6, the V gene TRBV6-5, with 7 bases aligning to TRBD1. V trimming: 6 bases; J trimming: 4 bases; junction bases outside the gene matches: 6. Germline lookup yields CDR1 MNHEY and CDR2 SVGAGI. This CDR3 contains 15 residues.

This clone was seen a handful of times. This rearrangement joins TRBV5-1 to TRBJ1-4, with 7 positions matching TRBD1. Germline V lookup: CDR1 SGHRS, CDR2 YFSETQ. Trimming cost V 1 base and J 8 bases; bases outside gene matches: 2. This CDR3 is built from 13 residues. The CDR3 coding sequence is TGCGCCAGCAGCTTGACAGGGGAGGAAAAACTGTTTTTT. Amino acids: CASSLTGEEKLFF.

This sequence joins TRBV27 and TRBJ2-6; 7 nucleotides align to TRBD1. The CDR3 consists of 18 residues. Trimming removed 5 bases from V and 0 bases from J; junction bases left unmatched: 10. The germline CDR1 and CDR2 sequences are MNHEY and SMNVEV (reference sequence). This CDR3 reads CASSPGQVFFSGANVLTF. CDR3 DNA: TGTGCCAGCAGTCCCGGACAGGTTTTTTTCTCTGGGGCCAACGTCCTGACTTTC.

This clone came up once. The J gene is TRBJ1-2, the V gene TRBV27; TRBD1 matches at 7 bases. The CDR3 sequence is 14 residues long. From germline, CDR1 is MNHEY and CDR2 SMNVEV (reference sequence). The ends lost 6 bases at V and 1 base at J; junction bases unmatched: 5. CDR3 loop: CASSRDRLNYGYTF. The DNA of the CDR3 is TGTGCCAGCAGCAGGGACAGACTTAACTATGGCTACACCTTC.

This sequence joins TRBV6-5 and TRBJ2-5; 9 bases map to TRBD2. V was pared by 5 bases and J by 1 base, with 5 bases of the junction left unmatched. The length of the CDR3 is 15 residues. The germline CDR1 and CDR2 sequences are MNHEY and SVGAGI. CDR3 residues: CASSDLAGAQETQYF. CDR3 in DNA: TGTGCCAGCAGTGACTTAGCGGGGGCCCAAGAGACCCAGTACTTC.

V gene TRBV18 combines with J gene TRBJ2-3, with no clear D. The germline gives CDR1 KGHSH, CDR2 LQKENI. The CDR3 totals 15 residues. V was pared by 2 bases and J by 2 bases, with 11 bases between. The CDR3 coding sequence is TGTGCCAGCTCACCAAACATCCCCTCCACAGATACGCAGTATTTT. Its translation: CASSPNIPSTDTQYF.

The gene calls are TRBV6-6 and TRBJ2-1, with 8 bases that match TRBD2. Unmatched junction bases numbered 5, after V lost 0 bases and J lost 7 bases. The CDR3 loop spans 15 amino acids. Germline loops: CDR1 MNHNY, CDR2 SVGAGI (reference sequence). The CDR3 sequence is CASSYSSGEKNEQFF. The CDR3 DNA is TGTGCCAGCAGTTACTCTAGCGGGGAGAAAAATGAGCAGTTCTTC.

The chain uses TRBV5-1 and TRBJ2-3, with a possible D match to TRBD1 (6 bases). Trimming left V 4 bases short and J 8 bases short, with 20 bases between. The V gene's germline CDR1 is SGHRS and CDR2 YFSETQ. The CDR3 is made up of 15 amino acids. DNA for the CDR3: TGCGCCAGCAGCCTGAAGGGTCCCCCACAGGGTACGCAGTATTTT. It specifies CASSLKGPPQGTQYF.

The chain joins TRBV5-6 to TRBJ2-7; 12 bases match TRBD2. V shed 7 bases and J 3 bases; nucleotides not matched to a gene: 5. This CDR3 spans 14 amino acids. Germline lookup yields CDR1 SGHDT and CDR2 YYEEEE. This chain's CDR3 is CASASGGAFYEQYF. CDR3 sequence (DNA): TGTGCCAGCGCTAGCGGGGGGGCCTTCTACGAGCAGTACTTC.

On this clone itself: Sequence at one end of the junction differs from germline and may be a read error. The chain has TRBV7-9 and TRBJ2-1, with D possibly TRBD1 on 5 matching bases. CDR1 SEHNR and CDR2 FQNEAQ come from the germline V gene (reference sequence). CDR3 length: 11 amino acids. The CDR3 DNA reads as TGTGCCAGCAGCCCAGCCCAGGGCCATGTCTTC. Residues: CASSPAQGHVF. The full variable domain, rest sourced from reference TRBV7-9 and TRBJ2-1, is DTGVSQNPRHKITKRGQNVTFRCDPISEHNRLYWYRQTLGQGPEFLTYFQNEAQLEKSRLLSDRFSAERPKGSFSTLEIQRTEQGDSAMYLCASSPAQGHVFGPGTRLTVL.